This T cell receptor beta chain originates from a study of CD8 T cells in Susac syndrome. RNA totalling about 0.45 to 1 ug underwent reverse transcription with random hexamers. With immunoSEQ multiplex PCR, TCR beta CDR3 was amplified across 54 Vbeta and 13 Jbeta. TCRdb passed the immunoSEQ multiplex PCR reads through MiXCR, listing each CDR3 protein once. Among approximately 300,000 distinct CDR3 sequences listed, about 82% were seen once. Peripheral blood CD8+ and CD4+ T cells were profiled by TCR beta sequencing. The multiple sclerosis control cohort comprised treatment-naive individuals presenting with stable or active relapsing-remitting disease. Bulk CD8+ and CD4+ cells came from magnetic negative isolation; CD8+ TEMRA by FACS. Germline CDR1 SGHAT, CDR2 FQNNGV. This CDR3 has 14 amino acids. V gave up 4 bases and J gave up 8 bases; unmatched junction bases: 5.

The sequence was collected from a human donor with multiple sclerosis. Sequenced: CD8+ T cells from PBMCs. The chain has TRBV11-2 and TRBJ2-1, with 10 positions matching TRBD2. Here the CDR3 DNA reads TGTGCCAGCAGCTATAGCGGGAGGACATATGAGCAGTTCTTC. Translated: CASSYSGRTYEQFF.